Below are 15 T cell receptor beta chains sequenced from a single sample in a study of blood T cell repertoires in COVID-19. The method was immunoSEQ multiplex PCR; TCRdb's version includes in-frame clones alone and lacks a portion of them. This sample carries 250,000 to 300,000 clones, around 91% of them seen once, and the ten largest clones take around 13%. What was sequenced was peripheral blood. The receptors derive from a woman in her sixties with acute or convalescent COVID-19.

The chain recombines TRBV9 with TRBJ1-1; perhaps TRBD1 as D (5 bases). The germline V gene has CDR1 SGDLS and CDR2 YYNGEE. Trimming removed 2 bases from V and 10 bases from J, with 15 bases in between. CDR3 length: 13 residues. In nucleotides, the CDR3 is TGTGCCAGCAGCGTGAATCAGCAGGGAAGAGCTTTCTTT. The encoded protein is CASSVNQQGRAFF.

The chain links TRBV27 to TRBJ2-4; D uncertain. Germline values: CDR1 MNHEY, CDR2 SMNVEV (reference sequence). V was trimmed by 4 bases and J by 0 bases, leaving 7 bases between them. This CDR3 is 14 amino acids long. CDR3: CASSSQLAKNIQYF. Written as DNA, the CDR3 is TGTGCCAGCAGTTCACAGTTAGCCAAAAACATTCAGTACTTC.

The V call is TRBV5-4, the J call TRBJ1-3; a possible D gene is TRBD1 (5 bases). Trimming shortened V by 1 base and J by 1 base, and 12 bases separated the two germline ends. CDR1 and CDR2 (germline): SGHNT, YYREEE (reference sequence). This CDR3 has 16 amino acids. The DNA of the CDR3 is TGTGCCAGCAGCTTGACTGGGGCCCTATCTGGAAACACCATATATTTT. It translates to CASSLTGALSGNTIYF.

A single count supports this clone. The J gene is TRBJ1-2, the V gene TRBV28, with a weak D call TRBD1 (6 bases). CDR1 and CDR2 from the germline V gene are MDHEN and SYDVKM. Trimming took off 6 bases at V and 8 bases at J, with 13 bases between the two ends. This CDR3 region has 12 residues. The CDR3 protein is CASRFAGAGYTF. In DNA form, the CDR3 reads TGTGCCAGCAGGTTCGCAGGGGCCGGCTACACCTTC.

The chain uses TRBV18 and TRBJ2-5, with D possibly being TRBD1 (6 bases). The CDR3 loop spans 13 amino acids. The ends were cut back, 3 bases at V and 5 bases at J, with 10 bases in the middle. CDR1 and CDR2 from the germline V gene are KGHSH and LQKENI. The CDR3, as DNA: TGTGCCAGCTCACCTGGACAGCGCGAGACCCAGTACTTC. It yields the protein CASSPGQRETQYF.

This clone came up a few times. The chain recombines TRBV2 with TRBJ2-6; 7 bases align to TRBD1. Germline CDR1 and CDR2: SNHLY and FYNNEI. Trimming took 4 bases from V and 2 from J; bases not matched to a gene: 2. This CDR3 contains 15 residues. CDR3 loop: CASSAQGPGANVLTF. The CDR3 coding sequence is TGTGCCAGCAGTGCACAGGGGCCTGGGGCCAACGTCCTGACTTTC.

This rearrangement joins TRBV7-9 to TRBJ2-7; tentative D call: TRBD2 (5 bases). CDR1 and CDR2 from the germline V gene are SEHNR and FQNEAQ (reference sequence). The V and J ends lost 5 bases and 0 bases respectively, with 14 bases between them. There are 15 residues in the CDR3. DNA for the CDR3: TGTGCCAGCAGCGCAGCGGACGGCTCCTCCTACGAGCAGTACTTC. Its protein is CASSAADGSSYEQYF.

This clone was seen only once. The chain has TRBV11-2 and TRBJ2-1; TRBD2 aligns across 8 bases. Trimming removed 0 bases from V and 8 bases from J; junction bases left unmatched: 12. Germline V gene lookup returns CDR1 SGHAT and CDR2 FQNNGV. This CDR3 is 17 amino acids long. CDR3 protein: CASSLDRSTAGGYEQFF. The DNA of the CDR3 is TGTGCCAGCAGCTTAGATCGGTCGACGGCGGGGGGCTATGAGCAGTTCTTC.

The CDR3 spells CASRETGFLINQPQHF. The DNA for the CDR3 is TGTGCCAGCAGAGAGACAGGGTTTTTAATCAATCAGCCCCAGCATTTT. The rearrangement joins TRBV2 to TRBJ1-5; 7 bases fit TRBD1. The trim removed 6 bases at V and 3 bases at J, leaving 11 bases unmatched. CDR1 and CDR2 from the germline V gene are SNHLY and FYNNEI. The CDR3 has 16 amino acids. Variable domain in full (rest from reference TRBV2 and TRBJ1-5): EPEVTQTPSHQVTQMGQEVILRCVPISNHLYFYWYRQILGQKVEFLVSFYNNEISEKSEIFDDQFSVERPDGSNFTLKIRSTKLEDSAMYFCASRETGFLINQPQHFGDGTRLSIL.

The chain employs TRBV18 and TRBJ2-3; 8 positions match TRBD2. Germline-derived CDR1 and CDR2 are KGHSH and LQKENI. The CDR3 runs to 14 residues. V lost 3 bases, J lost 5 bases, and 4 bases stayed unmatched. CDR3 region: CASSPTAGGDTQYF. The DNA for the CDR3 is TGTGCCAGCTCACCCACGGCGGGAGGAGATACGCAGTATTTT.

This rearrangement joins TRBV27 to TRBJ2-1; 8 bases are a match to TRBD2. With 4 bases clipped from V and 5 bases from J, the junction kept 13 bases outside the gene matches. The germline V gene encodes CDR1 MNHEY and CDR2 SMNVEV (reference sequence). There are 17 residues in the CDR3. CDR3 sequence (DNA): TGTGCCAGCAGTTGGGGGTCTCGGGGGGGGCATAACAATGAGCAGTTCTTC. It specifies CASSWGSRGGHNNEQFF.

This clone was recorded a few times. The chain employs TRBV25-1 and TRBJ1-1; D is perhaps TRBD1 (5 bases). CDR1 is MGHDK, CDR2 SYGVNS, per germline. V was shortened by 2 bases and J by 2 bases, with 21 bases between the two germline ends. The CDR3 sequence is 18 residues long. The CDR3 bases are TGTGCCAGCAGTGAAGCCCCGGGGGGTAATGGATTTAACACTGAAGCTTTCTTT. It translates to CASSEAPGGNGFNTEAFF.

This chain links TRBV5-5 with TRBJ1-4; 7 nucleotides align to TRBD1. Germline loops: CDR1 SGHKS, CDR2 YYEKEE (reference sequence). CDR3 length: 14 amino acids. J gave up 4 bases and V 6 bases, and 6 bases lay outside the gene matches. CDR3 bases: TGTGCCAGCACCTGGGGACAGTATAATGAAAAACTGTTTTTT. Protein product: CASTWGQYNEKLFF.

The chain uses TRBV27 and TRBJ2-1; D not certain. There are 13 residues in the CDR3. Between the trimmed V and J ends, which lost 3 bases and 4 bases, there was a span of 7 bases. The V gene's germline CDR1 is MNHEY and CDR2 SMNVEV (reference sequence). For the CDR3, the DNA is TGTGCCAGCAGTTTGAGAAAGTACAATGAGCAGTTCTTC. Protein sequence: CASSLRKYNEQFF.

V and J are TRBV28 and TRBJ2-1; weak D call: TRBD1 (5 bases). The CDR3 sequence is 14 residues long. Trimming cost V 5 bases and J 4 bases, with 12 bases left between them. Germline V CDR1 and CDR2: MDHEN, SYDVKM. CDR3 in amino acids: CASSHDSLYNEQFF. The CDR3 DNA is TGTGCCAGCAGTCACGACAGTTTATACAATGAGCAGTTCTTC.